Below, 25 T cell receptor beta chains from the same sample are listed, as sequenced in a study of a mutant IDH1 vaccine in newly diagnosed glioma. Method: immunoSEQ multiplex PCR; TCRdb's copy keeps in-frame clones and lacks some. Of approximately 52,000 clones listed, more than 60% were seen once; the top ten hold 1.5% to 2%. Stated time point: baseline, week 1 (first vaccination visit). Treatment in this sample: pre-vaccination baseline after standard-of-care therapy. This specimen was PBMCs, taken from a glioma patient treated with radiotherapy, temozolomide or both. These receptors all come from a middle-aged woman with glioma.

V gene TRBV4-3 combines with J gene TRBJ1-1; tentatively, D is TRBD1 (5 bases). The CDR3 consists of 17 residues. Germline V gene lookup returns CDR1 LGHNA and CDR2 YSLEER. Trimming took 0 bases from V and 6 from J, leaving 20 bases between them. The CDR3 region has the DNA TGCGCCAGCAGCCAAGACGGCAGGGCAAGGTCCCTAGCTGAAGCTTTCTTT. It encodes CASSQDGRARSLAEAFF.

In nucleotides, the CDR3 is TGTGCCAGCAGCTTGGGACGAATGGAAAAACTGTTTTTT. The encoded protein is CASSLGRMEKLFF. The chain combines TRBV5-4 with TRBJ1-4; no clear D gene. Trimming left V 0 bases short and J 8 bases short, with 8 bases between. This CDR3 spans 13 amino acids. CDR1 is SGHNT and CDR2 is YYREEE in the germline V gene (reference sequence).

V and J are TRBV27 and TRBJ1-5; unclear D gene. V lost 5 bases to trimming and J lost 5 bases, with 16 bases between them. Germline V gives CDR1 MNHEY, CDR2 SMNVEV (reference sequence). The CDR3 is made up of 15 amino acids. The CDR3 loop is CASSPRSWSDQPQHF. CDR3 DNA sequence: TGTGCCAGCAGTCCCCGGTCTTGGTCGGATCAGCCCCAGCATTTT.

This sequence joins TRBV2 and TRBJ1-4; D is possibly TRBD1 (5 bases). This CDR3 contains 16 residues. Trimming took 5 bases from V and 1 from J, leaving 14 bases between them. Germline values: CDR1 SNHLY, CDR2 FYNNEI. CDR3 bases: TGTGCCAGCAGTTCTGACAGACTAGGAACTAATGAAAAACTGTTTTTT. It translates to CASSSDRLGTNEKLFF.

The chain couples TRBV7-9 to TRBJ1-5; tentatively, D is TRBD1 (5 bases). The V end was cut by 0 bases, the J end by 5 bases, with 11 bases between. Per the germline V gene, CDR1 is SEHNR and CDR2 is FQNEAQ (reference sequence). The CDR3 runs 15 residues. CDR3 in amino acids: CASSLAGGRDQPQHF. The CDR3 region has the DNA TGTGCCAGCAGCTTAGCGGGGGGGAGGGATCAGCCCCAGCATTTT.

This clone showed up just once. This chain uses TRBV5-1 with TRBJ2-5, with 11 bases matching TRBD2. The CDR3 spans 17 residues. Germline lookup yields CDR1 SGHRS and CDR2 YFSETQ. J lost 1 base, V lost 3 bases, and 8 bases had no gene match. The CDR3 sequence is CASSSGPSGGTQETQYF. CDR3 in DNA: TGCGCCAGCAGCTCAGGACCTAGCGGGGGGACCCAAGAGACCCAGTACTTC.

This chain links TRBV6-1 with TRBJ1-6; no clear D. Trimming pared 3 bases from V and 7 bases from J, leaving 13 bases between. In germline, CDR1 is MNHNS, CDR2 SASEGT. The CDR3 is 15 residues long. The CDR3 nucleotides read TGTGCCAGCAGTGAGAGTCCGGGAGGGAATTCACCCCTCCACTTT. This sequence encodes CASSESPGGNSPLHF.

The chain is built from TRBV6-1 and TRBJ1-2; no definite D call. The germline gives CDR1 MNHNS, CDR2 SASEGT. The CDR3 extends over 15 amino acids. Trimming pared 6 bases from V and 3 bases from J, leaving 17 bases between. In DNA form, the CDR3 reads TGTGCCAGCAGAGAATGGACCCAGACTGACTATGGCTACACCTTC. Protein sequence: CASREWTQTDYGYTF.

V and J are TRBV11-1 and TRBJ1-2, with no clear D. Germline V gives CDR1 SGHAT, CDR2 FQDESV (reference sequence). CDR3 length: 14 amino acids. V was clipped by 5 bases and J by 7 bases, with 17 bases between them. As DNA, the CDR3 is TGTGCCAGCAGCCCTAGATTCAAGGAACGTGGCTACACCTTC. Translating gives CASSPRFKERGYTF.

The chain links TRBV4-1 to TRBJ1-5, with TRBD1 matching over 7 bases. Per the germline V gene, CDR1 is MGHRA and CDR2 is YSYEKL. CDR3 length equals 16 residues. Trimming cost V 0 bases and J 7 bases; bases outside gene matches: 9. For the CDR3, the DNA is TGCGCCAGCAGCCAAGATTTCTGGACAGGTAGGCAGCCCCAGCATTTT. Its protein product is CASSQDFWTGRQPQHF.

Here the CDR3 reads CASSPLGALPADNEQFF. The DNA for the CDR3 is TGTGCCAGCAGCCCCCTTGGGGCACTCCCCGCGGACAATGAGCAGTTCTTC. The chain employs TRBV5-4 and TRBJ2-1, with D possibly TRBD1 on 5 matching bases. V shed 4 bases and J shed 5 bases, with 22 bases lying between them. CDR3 length: 17 amino acids. The V gene's germline CDR1 is SGHNT and CDR2 YYREEE (reference sequence). Full variable domain (rest looked up from reference TRBV5-4 and TRBJ2-1): ETGVTQSPTHLIKTRGQQVTLRCSSQSGHNTVSWYQQALGQGPQFIFQYYREEENGRGNFPPRFSGLQFPNYSSELNVNALELDDSALYLCASSPLGALPADNEQFFGPGTRLTVL.

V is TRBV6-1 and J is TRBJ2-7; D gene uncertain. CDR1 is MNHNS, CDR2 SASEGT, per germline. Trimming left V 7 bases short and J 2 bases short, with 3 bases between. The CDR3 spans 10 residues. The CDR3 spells CASKTYEQYF. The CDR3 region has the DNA TGTGCCAGCAAGACCTACGAGCAGTACTTC.

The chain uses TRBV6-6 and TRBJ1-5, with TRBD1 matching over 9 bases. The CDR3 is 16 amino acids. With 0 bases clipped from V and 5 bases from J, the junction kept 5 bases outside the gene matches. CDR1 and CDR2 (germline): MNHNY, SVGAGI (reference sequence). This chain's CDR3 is CASSYSMTGGDQPQHF. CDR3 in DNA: TGTGCCAGCAGTTACTCTATGACAGGGGGAGATCAGCCCCAGCATTTT.

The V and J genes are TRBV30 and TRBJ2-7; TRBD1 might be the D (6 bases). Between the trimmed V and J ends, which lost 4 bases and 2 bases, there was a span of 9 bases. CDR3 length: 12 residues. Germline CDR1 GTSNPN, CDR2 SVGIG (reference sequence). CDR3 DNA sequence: TGTGCCTGGAAGACAGGCCCCTACGAGCAGTACTTC. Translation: CAWKTGPYEQYF.

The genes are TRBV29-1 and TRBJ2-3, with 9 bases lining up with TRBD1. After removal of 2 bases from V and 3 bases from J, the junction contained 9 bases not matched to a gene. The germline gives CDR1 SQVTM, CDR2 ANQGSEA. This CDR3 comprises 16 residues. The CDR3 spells CSVELGEGQGTDTQYF. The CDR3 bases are TGCAGCGTTGAACTGGGGGAAGGACAGGGGACAGATACGCAGTATTTT.

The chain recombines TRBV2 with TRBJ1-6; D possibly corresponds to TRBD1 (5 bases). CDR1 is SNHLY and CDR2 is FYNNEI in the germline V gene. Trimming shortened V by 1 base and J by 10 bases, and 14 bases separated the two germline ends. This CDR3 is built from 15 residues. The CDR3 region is CASSEGGPEDSPLHF. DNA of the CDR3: TGTGCCAGCAGTGAAGGGGGACCCGAGGACTCACCCCTCCACTTT. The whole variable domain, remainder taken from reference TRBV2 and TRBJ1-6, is EPEVTQTPSHQVTQMGQEVILRCVPISNHLYFYWYRQILGQKVEFLVSFYNNEISEKSEIFDDQFSVERPDGSNFTLKIRSTKLEDSAMYFCASSEGGPEDSPLHFGNGTRLTVT.

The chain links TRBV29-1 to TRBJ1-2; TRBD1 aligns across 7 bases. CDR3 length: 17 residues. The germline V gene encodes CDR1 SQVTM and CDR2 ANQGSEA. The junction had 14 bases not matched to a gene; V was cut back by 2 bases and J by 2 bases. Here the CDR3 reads CSVEYWLNRGSNYGYTF. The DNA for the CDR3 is TGCAGCGTTGAATATTGGCTCAACAGGGGATCCAACTATGGCTACACCTTC. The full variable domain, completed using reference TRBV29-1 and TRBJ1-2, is SAVISQKPSRDICQRGTSLTIQCQVDSQVTMMFWYRQQPGQSLTLIATANQGSEATYESGFVIDKFPISRPNLTFSTLTVSNMSPEDSSIYLCSVEYWLNRGSNYGYTFGSGTRLTVV.

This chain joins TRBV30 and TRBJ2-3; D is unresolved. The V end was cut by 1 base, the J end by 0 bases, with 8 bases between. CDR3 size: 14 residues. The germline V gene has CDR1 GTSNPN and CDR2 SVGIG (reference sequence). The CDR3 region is CAWSEEISTDTQYF. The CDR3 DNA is TGTGCCTGGAGTGAGGAGATTAGCACAGATACGCAGTATTTT.

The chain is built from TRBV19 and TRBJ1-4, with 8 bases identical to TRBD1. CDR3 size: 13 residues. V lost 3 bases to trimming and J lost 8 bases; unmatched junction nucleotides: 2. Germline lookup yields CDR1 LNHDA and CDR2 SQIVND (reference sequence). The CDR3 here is CASSIGQGEKLFF. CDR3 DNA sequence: TGTGCCAGTAGTATCGGACAGGGAGAAAAACTGTTTTTT.

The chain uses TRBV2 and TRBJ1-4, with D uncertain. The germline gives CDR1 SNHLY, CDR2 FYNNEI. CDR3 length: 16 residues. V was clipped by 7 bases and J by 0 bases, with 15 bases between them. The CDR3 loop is CASIRLVGATNEKLFF. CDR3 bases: TGTGCCAGCATCCGGCTAGTTGGTGCAACTAATGAAAAACTGTTTTTT. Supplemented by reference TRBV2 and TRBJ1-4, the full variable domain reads EPEVTQTPSHQVTQMGQEVILRCVPISNHLYFYWYRQILGQKVEFLVSFYNNEISEKSEIFDDQFSVERPDGSNFTLKIRSTKLEDSAMYFCASIRLVGATNEKLFFGSGTQLSVL.

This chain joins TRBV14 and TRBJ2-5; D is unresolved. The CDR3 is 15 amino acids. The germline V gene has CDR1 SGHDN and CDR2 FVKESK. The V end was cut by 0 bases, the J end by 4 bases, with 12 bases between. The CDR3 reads CASSQEWSPGETQYF. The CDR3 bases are TGTGCCAGCAGCCAAGAGTGGTCTCCAGGAGAGACCCAGTACTTC.

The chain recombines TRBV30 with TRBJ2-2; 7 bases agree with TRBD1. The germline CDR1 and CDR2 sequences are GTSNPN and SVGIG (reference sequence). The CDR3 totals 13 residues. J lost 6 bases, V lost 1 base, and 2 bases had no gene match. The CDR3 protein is CAWSGDRAGELFF. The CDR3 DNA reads TGTGCCTGGAGTGGAGACAGGGCCGGGGAGCTGTTTTTT.

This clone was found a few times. CDR3 sequence reads: CASRPTGVGEKLFF. DNA for the CDR3: TGTGCCAGCAGACCAACAGGGGTGGGGGAAAAACTGTTTTTT. This chain joins TRBV7-9 and TRBJ1-4; 7 bases are a match to TRBD1. J lost 8 bases, V lost 6 bases, and 9 bases had no gene match. In germline, CDR1 is SEHNR, CDR2 FQNEAQ (reference sequence). This CDR3 contains 14 residues.

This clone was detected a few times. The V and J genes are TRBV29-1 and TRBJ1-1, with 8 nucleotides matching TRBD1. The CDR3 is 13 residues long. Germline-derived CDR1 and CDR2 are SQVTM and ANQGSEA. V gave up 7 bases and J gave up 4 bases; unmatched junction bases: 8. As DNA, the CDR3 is TGCAGCGGTTCCGGGACAGGACCCACTGAAGCTTTCTTT. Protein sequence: CSGSGTGPTEAFF.

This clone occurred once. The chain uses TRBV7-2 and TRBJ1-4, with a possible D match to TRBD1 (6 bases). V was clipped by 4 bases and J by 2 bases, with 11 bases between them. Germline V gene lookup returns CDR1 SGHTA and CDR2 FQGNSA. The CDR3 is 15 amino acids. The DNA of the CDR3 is TGTGCCAGCAGCTCGGAGGGGGTGACTAATGAAAAACTGTTTTTT. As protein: CASSSEGVTNEKLFF. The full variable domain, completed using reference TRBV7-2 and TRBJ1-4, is GAGVSQSPSNKVTEKGKDVELRCDPISGHTALYWYRQSLGQGLEFLIYFQGNSAPDKSGLPSDRFSAERTGGSVSTLTIQRTQQEDSAVYLCASSSEGVTNEKLFFGSGTQLSVL.